The text below deals with one T cell receptor beta chain. This clonotype was recorded a few times. Its recognized antigen is unknown. No qualities accompany the bases; no much larger clone lies one base away. Looking up the germline V gene (reference sequence) yields CDR1 LGHDT and CDR2 YNNKEL. Taken from cysteine to phenylalanine, the CDR3 has 12 residues. Only the CDR3 part of the read is kept: 36 bases, read in frame from the first base. V loses 4 bases of germline sequence and J loses 7 bases, and the interval between the two ends is 7 bases. In this study, sorted CD4+ and CD8+ T cells from the blood of healthy subjects and of severe aplastic anemia patients had their TCR repertoires deep-sequenced. Ficoll-Paque density gradient centrifugation was used to isolate peripheral blood mononuclear cells. CD4+ and CD8+ T cells were sorted by FACS or magnetic beads before DNA extraction. The sample is drawn from a study of CD8+CD57+ T cells in acquired aplastic anemia (dated by TCRdb to the late 2010s). For context, the study as a whole: Extracted DNA from sorted CD4+ and CD8+ cells averaged 3.2 ug, ranging from about 0.2 to 30 ug. Healthy donor samples averaged about 10 million reads for CD4+ and 11 million to 14 million for CD8+ cells. Beyond this particular receptor, the publication reports: Patients and healthy controls showed no significant difference in CD8+ Simpson's diversity (P=0.060). Twenty-nine CD8+ CDR3 sequences were found to be shared between patients and controls, but these sequences appeared to be highly expressed in patients and within the immunodominant clones of the patients.

Profiling of TCR beta VDJ combinations and CDR3 sequences used genomic DNA as the template. An Illumina HiSeq 2000 was used for TCR repertoire sequencing. As for the authors' bioinformatics: Repertoires were assessed using TRBV/TRBJ rearrangement plots, CDR3 size and DJ length profiles, and Simpson's diversity index. The most abundant DNA sequence in the deep sequencing data was taken as the immunodominant clone. CDR3 amino acid sequences were screened for sharing across subjects and were compared with published repertoires and the VDJdb database. TCRdb took the public reads, trimmed them with fastp at Q25, ran MiXCR for clone calling and kept in-frame beta chains. Every CDR3 protein is listed once, alongside the most common genes and DNA of its rows. These V and J calls originate from TCRdb's pipeline instead of the authors' own analysis. This sample lists about 210,000 distinct CDR3 sequences; roughly 35% were detected once. The top ten clonotypes cover approximately 1.2% of the sample.

This chain is built from TRBV3-1 and TRBJ2-2; the D gene assignment is ambiguous. The sequence derives from a human donor in good health, serving as a control. The sequencing sample was made of sorted CD4+, CD8+, or CD8+CD57+ T cells (not recorded which) from PBMCs. The sequenced DNA: TGTGCCAGCAGCCTTAGCATCGGGGAGCTGTTTTTT. It is translated as CASSLSIGELFF.